The 26 T cell receptor beta chains in this list originate from one sample, sequenced in a study of T cell clonality in common variable immunodeficiency. General study findings and limits: Fewer deletions and N-nucleotide insertions were reportedly seen in common variable immunodeficiency TCR beta sequences.

TCRdb keeps only in-frame clones here, not all; method: immunoSEQ multiplex PCR. This sample includes 25,000 to 30,000 clones with no singletons; its ten biggest clones take up under 4%. No antigens are known for them. Sequenced input: peripheral blood mononuclear cells. The source of these receptors is a human donor with common variable immunodeficiency.

This clone was counted between two and nine times. Read sequence stops 3 residues before the CDR3 end, and the germline J gene provides the missing end. The genes are TRBV7-2 and TRBJ2-5; D is unresolved. The germline V gene encodes CDR1 SGHTA and CDR2 FQGNSA. V lost 3 bases and J 5 bases, leaving 7 bases between the germline ends. The CDR3 is made up of 12 amino acids. The CDR3 spells CASSFPGETQYF. The CDR3 DNA, read in part, is TGTGCCAGCAGCTTTCCCGGGGAGACC.

This clone was detected ten times or more. The read falls 3 residues short of the CDR3 end, and the missing part is taken from the germline J gene. The chain combines TRBV6-2 or TRBV6-3 with TRBJ1-2; TRBD1 aligns across 7 bases. J gave up 5 bases and V 6 bases, and 6 bases lay outside the gene matches. This CDR3 comprises 13 residues. Germline V gives CDR1 MNHEY, CDR2 SVGEGT. The sequenced part of the CDR3 DNA is TGTGCCAGCAGCTCCGGGACAGAATATGGC. Amino acids: CASSSGTEYG. The full CDR3 reads CASSSGTEYGYTF.

Remarks on this clone: The read comes to an end 3 residues before the CDR3 does, leaving the germline J gene to fill in the end. V is TRBV6-2 or TRBV6-3 and J is TRBJ2-1, with D possibly being TRBD1 (6 bases). This CDR3 has 16 amino acids. In germline, CDR1 is MNHEY, CDR2 SVGEGT. V lost 6 bases and J lost 5, with 20 bases in between. CDR3 DNA (partial): TGTGCCAGCAGCCCTATCGGGGCTAAGGGGGACAATGAG. Amino acids: CASSPIGAKGDNE. The full CDR3 is CASSPIGAKGDNEQFF.

This clone occurred many times. The CDR3 extends 3 residues past the end of the read, so its final part is completed from the germline J gene. V and J are TRBV14 and TRBJ2-6; 8 bases line up with TRBD2. V was clipped by 1 base and J by 2 bases; unmatched bases: 1. Germline assignment: CDR1 SGHDN and CDR2 FVKESK. The CDR3 runs to 16 residues. The CDR3 is CASSQVAGTGANVLTF. The sequenced CDR3 bases are TGTGCCAGCAGCCAAGTAGCGGGGACTGGGGCCAACGTC.

This clone occurred many times. Read sequence stops 3 residues before the CDR3 end, and the germline J gene provides the missing end. The V call is TRBV10-3, the J call TRBJ1-6; D possibly corresponds to TRBD1 (6 bases). The CDR3 contains 17 residues. Germline CDR1 reads ENHRY; CDR2 reads SYGVKD. V was pared by 2 bases and J by 7 bases, with 18 bases between. CDR3 protein: CAISESGTKAPNSPLHF. The DNA read from the CDR3 is TGTGCCATCAGTGAGAGTGGGACAAAGGCTCCCAATTCACCC.

Concerning this clone itself: From the germline J gene comes the end of the CDR3, since the read stops 3 residues before it. The genes are TRBV2 and TRBJ2-7, with D perhaps matching TRBD1 (5 bases). The CDR3 runs 14 residues. The V gene lost 3 bases and the J gene lost 5 bases, with 14 bases spanning the gap. Germline V gene lookup returns CDR1 SNHLY and CDR2 FYNNEI. The sequenced part of the CDR3 DNA is TGTGCCAGCAGTGATTCACAGGCCTACAACGAG. This codes for CASSDSQAYNE. The CDR3 as a whole reads CASSDSQAYNEQYF.

This clone was counted many times. The missing CDR3 end, 3 residues past where the read stops, is filled in from the germline J gene. This chain links TRBV18 with TRBJ1-5; 7 positions match TRBD1. The CDR3 loop spans 15 amino acids. The J segment lost 1 base and the V segment lost 0 bases, leaving 0 bases of the junction unmatched. Looked up from germline, CDR1 is KGHSH and CDR2 is LQKENI. Partial CDR3 DNA: TGTGCCAGCTCACCACCGACAGGGAGCAATCAGCCC. Protein product: CASSPPTGSNQP. The full CDR3 is CASSPPTGSNQPQHF.

A few counts support this clone. The read gets to within 3 residues of the CDR3 end, and the germline J gene fills in the rest. The V gene is TRBV7-6, the J gene TRBJ2-3, with D tentatively TRBD1 (5 bases). Germline loops: CDR1 SGHVS, CDR2 FNYEAQ. V was cut by 5 bases and J by 2 bases, with 17 bases left in between. This CDR3 has 16 amino acids. The DNA read from the CDR3 is TGTGCCAGCAGCCCCGTGGATCAGGGCTACACAGATACG. This codes for CASSPVDQGYTDT. The full-length CDR3 reads as CASSPVDQGYTDTQYF. Using reference TRBV7-6 and TRBJ2-3 for the parts outside the CDR3, the full variable domain is GAGVSQSPRYKVTKRGQDVALRCDPISGHVSLYWYRQALGQGPEFLTYFNYEAQQDKSGLPNDRFSAERPEGSISTLTIQRTEQRDSAMYRCASSPVDQGYTDTQYFGPGTRLTVL.

This clone showed up many times. The read terminates 3 residues ahead of where the CDR3 ends, so the germline J gene completes it. The chain carries TRBV7-3 and TRBJ2-2; 10 positions agree with TRBD1. Germline V gene lookup returns CDR1 SGHTA and CDR2 FQGTGA. This CDR3 is 16 amino acids long. V was pared by 5 bases and J by 3 bases, with 6 bases of the junction left unmatched. Incomplete CDR3 DNA: TGTGCCAGCAGCATATGGGGACAGGGGCACACCGGGGAG. Its translation is CASSIWGQGHTGE. The entire CDR3 reads CASSIWGQGHTGELFF.

This clone was seen only a few times. The CDR3 extends 3 residues past the end of the read, so its final part is completed from the germline J gene. This rearrangement joins TRBV19 to TRBJ1-6; maybe TRBD1 (5 bases). The CDR3 length is 13 residues. Germline CDR1 is LNHDA and CDR2 is SQIVND (reference sequence). The V gene lost 9 bases and the J gene lost 3 bases, with 9 bases spanning the gap. CDR3 protein: CASQTDYNSPLHF. The part of the CDR3 DNA that was read is TGTGCCAGCCAGACAGACTATAATTCACCC.

Details on this clone: At one end, the junction sequence differs from germline, possibly due to a read error. Read sequence stops 3 residues before the CDR3 end, and the germline J gene provides the missing end. The V call is TRBV7-7, the J call TRBJ2-5, with 10 bases matching TRBD2. The CDR3 runs to 15 residues. Per the germline V gene, CDR1 is SSHAT and CDR2 is FNYEAQ (reference sequence). CDR3 bases read: TGTGCTAGCAGCGGCAGCGGGGGGGCGGGAGAGACC. This codes for CASSGSGGAGET. The whole CDR3 is CASSGSGGAGETQYF.

A remark on this clone: The missing CDR3 end, 3 residues past where the read stops, is filled in from the germline J gene. The V call is TRBV20-1, the J call TRBJ1-1, with D hard to call. With 6 bases removed from V and 4 bases from J, the gap between germline ends came to 12 bases. This CDR3 region has 12 residues. CDR1 is DFQATT and CDR2 is SNEGSKA in the germline V gene (reference sequence). The CDR3 region is CSAFRGSTEAFF. Partial CDR3 DNA: TGCAGTGCGTTCCGGGGTAGCACTGAA.

This clone has just a few counts. Read coverage stops 3 residues before the CDR3 terminus; the germline J gene supplies the remainder. This chain uses TRBV2 with TRBJ2-3; 8 bases fit TRBD1. From germline, CDR1 is SNHLY and CDR2 FYNNEI. V gave up 5 bases and J gave up 0 bases; unmatched junction bases: 4. The CDR3 consists of 15 residues. The CDR3 bases that were read are TGTGCCAGCAGTCGGGACAGGACAAGCACAGATACG. Translated: CASSRDRTSTDT. The whole CDR3 protein reads CASSRDRTSTDTQYF.

This clone appeared many times. The read terminates 3 residues before the CDR3 end, so the remaining end is supplied by the germline J gene. V usage is TRBV6-4 and J usage is TRBJ2-1; D is tentatively TRBD1 or TRBD2 (5 bases each). Trimming shortened V by 0 bases and J by 9 bases, and 9 bases separated the two germline ends. The germline CDR1 and CDR2 sequences are MRHNA and SNTAGT. This CDR3 has 13 amino acids. CDR3 DNA (partial): TGTGCCAGCAGTGACTCGAGGGGAAGTGAG. Protein product: CASSDSRGSE. Given in full, the CDR3 is CASSDSRGSEQFF.

Comments on this clone: The CDR3 end is not reached by the read, which stops 3 residues before it; the germline J gene fills it in. The chain has TRBV6-2 or TRBV6-3 and TRBJ2-5; 14 bases are a match to TRBD2. V was pared by 0 bases and J by 5 bases, with 2 bases of the junction left unmatched. This CDR3 has 16 amino acids. In germline, CDR1 is MNHEY, CDR2 SVGEGT. This CDR3 is CASSYSGLAGGETQYF. The sequenced CDR3 bases are TGTGCCAGCAGTTACTCCGGACTAGCGGGGGGTGAGACC.

This clone was found many times. The read terminates 3 residues ahead of where the CDR3 ends, so the germline J gene completes it. The chain is built from TRBV7-9 and TRBJ2-6, with D maybe TRBD2 (6 bases). Trimming removed 4 bases at V and 2 bases at J, with 6 bases between. This CDR3 is built from 14 residues. CDR1 SEHNR and CDR2 FQNEAQ come from the germline V gene (reference sequence). CDR3 amino acids: CASSWGAGANVLTF. Partial CDR3 DNA: TGTGCCAGCAGCTGGGGGGCTGGGGCCAACGTC.

This clone was seen only a few times. The read stops 3 residues short of the end of the CDR3; the missing end is completed from the germline J gene. V usage is TRBV5-1 and J usage is TRBJ2-3; no reliable D call. Germline values: CDR1 SGHRS, CDR2 YFSETQ. The CDR3 loop spans 15 amino acids. V lost 0 bases and J 5 bases, leaving 13 bases between the germline ends. Here the CDR3 reads CASSLEGSLGDTQYF. CDR3 DNA (partial): TGCGCCAGCAGCTTGGAGGGCAGCCTGGGAGATACG.

Concerning this clone: The read terminates 3 residues ahead of where the CDR3 ends, so the germline J gene completes it. The V call is TRBV5-1, the J call TRBJ2-5; D is perhaps TRBD2 (5 bases). Germline V gene sequence: CDR1 SGHRS, CDR2 YFSETQ. V was clipped by 4 bases and J by 1 base, with 17 bases between them. The CDR3 totals 16 residues. The CDR3 DNA, read in part, is TGCGCCAGCAGCGTCCTAATGAGGGCGACCCAAGAGACC. It encodes CASSVLMRATQET. The whole CDR3 is CASSVLMRATQETQYF.

Points on this clone: Read sequence stops 3 residues before the CDR3 end, and the germline J gene provides the missing end. Other nucleotide sequences in the sample specify the same CDR3. V is TRBV19 and J is TRBJ1-1; the D gene is possibly TRBD1 (5 bases). The germline gives CDR1 LNHDA, CDR2 SQIVND (reference sequence). V was trimmed by 2 bases and J by 6 bases, leaving 7 bases between them. The CDR3 covers 12 residues. CDR3: CASSIRGAEAFF. The part of the CDR3 DNA that was read is TGTGCCAGTAGTATAAGGGGAGCTGAA.

This clone has only a few counts. Sequencing ends 3 residues short of the CDR3 end; the germline J gene provides the rest. V is TRBV5-1 and J is TRBJ2-7, with TRBD1 matching 12 bases. The CDR3 loop spans 15 amino acids. Germline V gene sequence: CDR1 SGHRS, CDR2 YFSETQ. Trimming at V came to 3 bases and at J to 5 bases, leaving 6 bases not matched to a gene. The sequenced CDR3 bases are TGCGCCAGCAGCTCCACCGGGACAGGGGGCGACGAG. Residues: CASSSTGTGGDE. The full CDR3 protein is CASSSTGTGGDEQYF. Full variable domain (outside the CDR3, taken from reference TRBV5-1 and TRBJ2-7): KAGVTQTPRYLIKTRGQQVTLSCSPISGHRSVSWYQQTPGQGLQFLFEYFSETQRNKGNFPGRFSGRQFSNSRSEMNVSTLELGDSALYLCASSSTGTGGDEQYFGPGTRLTVT.

The table lists this clone with a few counts. The read is 3 residues too short to cover the CDR3 end, so that end is filled in from the germline J gene. The chain is built from TRBV19 and TRBJ2-5; D is ambiguous. Germline CDR1 reads LNHDA; CDR2 reads SQIVND (reference sequence). The CDR3 is made up of 14 amino acids. V shed 3 bases and J shed 2 bases, with 10 bases lying between them. The sequenced part of the CDR3 DNA is TGTGCCAGTAGTATCGTAGACACTCAAGAGACC. It translates to CASSIVDTQET. Given in full, the CDR3 is CASSIVDTQETQYF.

As for this clone: The CDR3 is cut off 3 residues early in the read; its end comes from the germline J gene. The chain employs TRBV10-2 and TRBJ2-7; 7 nucleotides match TRBD1. Germline CDR1 is WSHSY and CDR2 is SAAADI. The CDR3 runs to 15 residues. Losses at the gene ends were 6 bases for V and 0 bases for J; bases not matched to a gene: 8. Partial CDR3 DNA: TGCGCCAGCAGAGATACCCGGGACAGCTCCTACGAG. Amino acids: CASRDTRDSSYE. The full CDR3 reads CASRDTRDSSYEQYF.

Turning to this clone: Read coverage stops 3 residues before the CDR3 terminus; the germline J gene supplies the remainder. This chain connects TRBV7-8 to TRBJ2-7; a weak D match, TRBD1 (6 bases). The CDR3 contains 14 residues. V was shortened by 3 bases and J by 2 bases, with 11 bases between the two germline ends. Germline V gives CDR1 SGHVS, CDR2 FQNEAQ. Incomplete CDR3 DNA: TGTGCCAGCAGCTTGGACAGCCTAACCTACGAG. This gives the protein CASSLDSLTYE. The complete CDR3 sequence is CASSLDSLTYEQYF.

The sample holds many counts of this clone. A read error may account for a junction end that differs from germline. The CDR3 extends 3 residues past the end of the read, so its final part is completed from the germline J gene. The chain joins TRBV4-2 to TRBJ2-3; 10 bases line up with TRBD2. The CDR3 extends over 17 amino acids. The germline gives CDR1 LGHNA, CDR2 YNFKEQ. CDR3 amino acids: CASSQDLSGGVRDTQYF. The part of the CDR3 DNA that was read is TGCGCCAGCAGCCAAGATTTAAGCGGGGGGGTCCGAGATACG.

The sample holds many counts of this clone. The read stops 3 residues short of the end of the CDR3; the missing end is completed from the germline J gene. The chain couples TRBV19 to TRBJ1-2, with TRBD1 matching over 11 bases. This CDR3 has 14 residues. Germline assignment: CDR1 LNHDA and CDR2 SQIVND (reference sequence). The chain's CDR3 is CASSPRTGGLGYTF. Partial CDR3 DNA: TGTGCCAGTAGTCCCCGGACAGGGGGCTTAGGC.

Concerning this clone: Coverage ceases 3 residues before the CDR3 finishes, and the germline J gene fills in the end. The chain is built from TRBV7-9 and TRBJ2-2; 9 bases are a match to TRBD1. V trimming: 5 bases; J trimming: 1 base; junction bases outside the gene matches: 2. The length of the CDR3 is 15 residues. The germline gives CDR1 SEHNR, CDR2 FQNEAQ (reference sequence). The CDR3 bases that were read are TGTGCCAGCAGCCTGGGACAGGGGAACACCGGGGAG. Encoded protein: CASSLGQGNTGE. The whole CDR3 reads CASSLGQGNTGELFF.